One and the same sample provided the 16 T cell receptor beta chains below, sequenced in a study of beta chain features in type 1 diabetes. Reverse transcribing all isolated RNA meant expressed TCRB transcripts were sequenced. The data were produced by immunoSEQ multiplex PCR, yet TCRdb's version contains in-frame clones alone and is incomplete. Of around 160,000 clones listed, more than 60% are singletons. The study, taken as a whole, reports: TCRB CDR3 length was moderately but significantly reduced in all four CD4+ subsets of Type 1 diabetes patients.

The antigens of these receptors remain unknown. The sequencing sample was made of naive CD4+ T cells from blood. These receptors originate from a man aged 25 to 45 with type 1 diabetes.

The chain couples TRBV21-1 to TRBJ1-1; TRBD1, as called in the table, went unchecked against the DNA. TRBV21-1 is a pseudogene segment. The CDR3 totals 13 residues. The CDR3 region has the DNA TGTGCCAGCAGCACACAGGGGGAAGCTGAAGCTTTCTTT. As protein: CASSTQGEAEAFF.

CDR3 amino acids: CASSAQIPNVEQFF. The CDR3 DNA follows: TGTGCCAGCAGCGCGCAGATCCCCAATGTAGAGCAGTTCTTC. The chain combines TRBV9 with TRBJ2-1; no clear D. This CDR3 is 14 amino acids long. Germline assignment: CDR1 SGDLS and CDR2 YYNGEE. V was cut by 3 bases and J by 10 bases, with 17 bases left in between.

The V gene is TRBV4-3, the J gene TRBJ2-3, with D unresolved. The V end was cut by 0 bases, the J end by 5 bases, with 15 bases between. The CDR3 extends over 16 amino acids. Germline V gives CDR1 LGHNA, CDR2 YSLEER. CDR3 residues: CASSQDIASLGDTQYF. DNA of the CDR3: TGCGCCAGCAGCCAAGATATCGCCAGCCTTGGAGATACGCAGTATTTT.

This clone was seen a handful of times. V usage is TRBV28 and J usage is TRBJ2-5; 7 bases align to TRBD2. The V segment lost 6 bases and the J segment 4 bases; nucleotides outside the gene matches: 8. Germline V gene lookup returns CDR1 MDHEN and CDR2 SYDVKM. The CDR3 length is 14 residues. The CDR3 DNA is TGTGCCAGCAGGCCACTCGGGACTACAGAGACCCAGTACTTC. Amino acid sequence: CASRPLGTTETQYF.

The V call is TRBV30, the J call TRBJ2-7; no definite D call. The CDR3 extends over 13 amino acids. V lost 4 bases, J lost 0 bases, and 10 bases lay in between. The germline CDR1 and CDR2 sequences are GTSNPN and SVGIG (reference sequence). The CDR3: CAWTRRSSYEQYF. CDR3 nucleotide sequence: TGTGCCTGGACTCGCCGAAGCTCCTACGAGCAGTACTTC.

Comments on this clone: An end of the junction differs from the germline gene, which may be a read error. Here the CDR3 reads CASSIGTDGKQFF. CDR3 nucleotide sequence: TGTGCTAGCAGCATCGGGACAGACGGAAAGCAGTTCTTC. J is TRBJ2-1 and V is TRBV7-7; 7 bases agree with TRBD1. Germline-derived CDR1 and CDR2 are SSHAT and FNYEAQ (reference sequence). The CDR3 is 13 residues long.

For this clone: Other DNA sequences within the sample encode an identical CDR3. The V and J genes are TRBV9 and TRBJ2-1, with 10 bases identical to TRBD1. The CDR3 consists of 15 residues. Germline V gene data show CDR1 as SGDLS and CDR2 as YYNGEE. Trimming took 0 bases from V and 4 from J; bases not matched to a gene: 1. For the CDR3, the DNA is TGTGCCAGCAGCGTAGGACAGGGGGCTTACAATGAGCAGTTCTTC. Amino acids: CASSVGQGAYNEQFF.

This chain links TRBV5-1 with TRBJ2-1; 7 positions match TRBD2. The germline gives CDR1 SGHRS, CDR2 YFSETQ. Trimming took 0 bases from V and 5 from J; bases not matched to a gene: 8. The CDR3 contains 16 residues. This chain's CDR3 is CASSLDRRGTNNEQFF. Written as DNA, the CDR3 is TGCGCCAGCAGCTTGGATAGGCGGGGGACCAACAATGAGCAGTTCTTC.

The chain combines TRBV7-2 with TRBJ2-7; 9 bases fit TRBD1. V lost 1 base and J lost 5; bases outside the gene matches: 0. The CDR3 spans 13 residues. CDR1 is SGHTA, CDR2 FQGNSA, per germline. CDR3 residues: CASSLGTGDEQYF. CDR3 in DNA: TGTGCCAGCAGCTTAGGGACAGGGGACGAGCAGTACTTC.

This chain uses TRBV27 with TRBJ2-6; no definite D call. CDR3 length: 14 amino acids. V gave up 5 bases and J gave up 1 base, with 6 bases separating them. Germline CDR1 reads MNHEY; CDR2 reads SMNVEV (reference sequence). CDR3 in DNA: TGTGCCAGCAGTCTTCTGTCTGGGGCCAACGTCCTGACTTTC. As protein: CASSLLSGANVLTF.

This clone has just a few counts. The genes are TRBV7-8 and TRBJ2-3; unclear D gene. Germline loops: CDR1 SGHVS, CDR2 FQNEAQ. Trimming took 5 bases from V and 7 from J, leaving 10 bases between them. CDR3 length equals 12 residues. Here the CDR3 reads CASSPDGNTQYF. CDR3 nucleotide sequence: TGTGCCAGCAGCCCAGATGGAAATACGCAGTATTTT. Variable domain in full (rest from reference TRBV7-8 and TRBJ2-3): GAGVSQSPRYKVAKRGQDVALRCDPISGHVSLFWYQQALGQGPEFLTYFQNEAQLDKSGLPSDRFFAERPEGSVSTLKIQRTQQEDSAVYLCASSPDGNTQYFGPGTRLTVL.

The chain links TRBV30 to TRBJ1-2, with D unresolved. This CDR3 comprises 12 residues. Germline lookup yields CDR1 GTSNPN and CDR2 SVGIG (reference sequence). V gave up 0 bases and J gave up 4 bases, with 6 bases separating them. In DNA form, the CDR3 reads TGTGCCTGGAGTGTACGGCTCTATGGCTACACCTTC. Translated: CAWSVRLYGYTF.

Only a few counts were recorded for this clone. The chain employs TRBV25-1 and TRBJ1-6; D is unclear. This CDR3 has 12 amino acids. V was shortened by 1 base and J by 9 bases, with 4 bases between the two germline ends. Germline V gene sequence: CDR1 MGHDK, CDR2 SYGVNS. The DNA of the CDR3 is TGTGCCAGCAGTGAATTAGTTTCACCCCTCCACTTT. This sequence encodes CASSELVSPLHF. The variable domain in full, with the rest retrieved from reference TRBV25-1 and TRBJ1-6, is EADIYQTPRYLVIGTGKKITLECSQTMGHDKMYWYQQDPGMELHLIHYSYGVNSTEKGDLSSESTVSRIRTEHFPLTLESARPSHTSQYLCASSELVSPLHFGNGTRLTVT.

V is TRBV30 and J is TRBJ2-1; the D gene is possibly TRBD1 (5 bases). The CDR3 contains 13 residues. The germline V and J ends were trimmed by 1 base and 6 bases, with 10 bases remaining between them. CDR1 is GTSNPN and CDR2 is SVGIG in the germline V gene (reference sequence). CDR3 protein: CAWSGGHLNEQFF. The CDR3 bases are TGTGCCTGGAGTGGAGGACACCTCAATGAGCAGTTCTTC. Full variable domain (missing parts from reference TRBV30 and TRBJ2-1): SQTIHQWPATLVQPVGSPLSLECTVEGTSNPNLYWYRQAAGRGLQLLFYSVGIGQISSEVPQNLSASRPQDRQFILSSKKLLLSDSGFYLCAWSGGHLNEQFFGPGTRLTVL.

This chain joins TRBV2 and TRBJ2-3; possible D gene TRBD1, 5 bases. CDR3 length equals 15 residues. From germline, CDR1 is SNHLY and CDR2 FYNNEI. With 7 bases removed from V and 2 bases from J, the gap between germline ends came to 16 bases. In nucleotides, the CDR3 is TGTGCCAGCATGGCAGGGATATTGGACACAGATACGCAGTATTTT. Translated, it gives CASMAGILDTDTQYF. Full variable domain (rest looked up from reference TRBV2 and TRBJ2-3): EPEVTQTPSHQVTQMGQEVILRCVPISNHLYFYWYRQILGQKVEFLVSFYNNEISEKSEIFDDQFSVERPDGSNFTLKIRSTKLEDSAMYFCASMAGILDTDTQYFGPGTRLTVL.

This chain connects TRBV7-2 to TRBJ2-1; D is uncertain. V was clipped by 3 bases and J by 8 bases, with 17 bases between them. The germline V gene has CDR1 SGHTA and CDR2 FQGNSA. The CDR3 is 15 amino acids. The CDR3 loop is CASSFGQPPIDEQFF. The CDR3 DNA sequence: TGTGCCAGCAGCTTCGGGCAGCCTCCTATAGATGAGCAGTTCTTC.